This T cell receptor (beta chain) was observed in a study of cytomegalovirus exposure and HLA in healthy donors listed by TCRdb under 2017. At the level of the whole study: An earlier analysis of approximately 640 of the donors reported approximately 300 Gb of sequence data and approximately 110 million unique TCR beta sequences from some 180 million T cells. An early release that covered about 600 HLA-typed donors contained around 300 gigabases of sequencing data and some 87 million unique TCR sequences. Of the 350 to 450 genotyped donors, roughly 85% fell in the genetic ancestry cluster associated with self-reported Caucasian donors. The aim of the study was to test whether cataloging public T cell receptors could identify signatures of past pathogen exposure. The study used immunosequencing to profile the T cell repertoires of hundreds of subjects and linked those repertoires to cytomegalovirus serostatus. In addition to the first cohort of 666 subjects, a separate validation cohort of some 120 different subjects was used. The study combined high-throughput TCR immunosequencing, statistical association of individual TCRs with disease status, and machine learning to predict cytomegalovirus infection status. To study patterns of TCR occurrence, a later analysis re-analyzed previously published TCR beta repertoires from several hundred donors and added high-resolution HLA genotyping. In the later analysis, no new phenotypic data were used to find candidate immune exposures; instead, reliance was placed on TCR beta sequences and their occurrence across donors. An earlier analysis of around 640 of the donors used high-throughput TCR beta sequencing to judge whether each TCR beta V gene segment behaved as functional or pseudogenic. Donor age, sex, ethnicity and CMV serostatus were collected together with the repertoire data. Genome-wide SNP genotypes for about three fifths of the roughly 670 donors were used in a later genetic analysis, which treated that subset as a discovery cohort. All discovery cohort repertoires had been generated on a single sequencing platform. Both class I and class II loci were covered by HLA typing, at four-digit resolution. The number of donors typed differed by locus, with 629-630 for A, B, C, DRB1 and DQB1, roughly 520 for DQA1, about 610 for DPA1, and under 490 for DPB1. A handful of DR-DQ haplotypes were handled as single units for association and clustering because linkage in the cohort was strong. Across 398 genotyped donors of the cohort, an average of 235,054 unique TCR beta nucleotide sequences per donor were sequenced, and about a sixth of those sequences were non-productive. The research as a whole found: In a later analysis, several top co-occurrence clusters were reported to appear linked to parvovirus B19, influenza, CMV and Epstein-Barr virus. The study listed 150 to 200 TCR beta chains as associated with cytomegalovirus. Assigning TCR associations to individual alleles was difficult when HLA alleles, especially DR and DQ, strongly co-occurred. A later genetic analysis associated a missense DCLRE1C variant with V-gene and J-gene trimming of TCR beta chains, and an independent cohort replicated the association. According to the authors, the approach could potentially be generalized to other disease states and immunological phenotypes. Specific HLA alleles were associated with 15,000 to 20,000 TCR beta sequences at a false discovery rate of 0.05 in a later analysis. Compared with equally common non-associated chains, HLA-associated TCR beta chains in a later analysis were more clonally expanded and had lower generation probabilities. Broadly in line with IMGT annotations, most TCR beta V segments showed up in productive rearrangements about 87% or about 30% of the time in an earlier analysis of some 590 of the donors. While some public TCRs were present in many individuals, most TCR sequences turned up only very rarely across donors. A cluster of highly shared sequence variants was judged likely to be a technical artifact of the sequencing pipeline. HLA typing was unavailable for some donors at each locus, so association tests used only the typed subset. Only TCR beta chains were sequenced in this cohort, and the absence of alpha or paired-chain data limited detectable features. In vitro tests confirmed that a few of the cytomegalovirus-associated TCR beta chains recognize cytomegalovirus antigens. Approximately 18 rarely observed V segments, including chromosome 9 orphons, were excluded from the earlier analysis of approximately 600 of the donors because counts were too low. In both the original and validation cohorts, the classifier was reported to diagnose cytomegalovirus status with high specificity and sensitivity. Compared with the roughly 670-donor mean, donors in an Asian-associated ancestry cluster had fewer N-insertions in productive TCRs, according to a later genetic analysis. A further reported finding was that TCR beta sequences accurately predicted the HLA-A and HLA-B alleles for most subjects in the first cohort. CMV serostatus was the only immune exposure information available for the cohort. In a later analysis, most CMV-associated TCR beta chains were found to appear HLA-restricted, with HLA associations seemingly driven largely by CMV exposure. The presence/absence analyses assumed that sequencing depth was roughly uniform across donors, and that assumption may not be true. Linkage disequilibrium might explain the correlated functional status among segregating V segments, but an unknown experimental factor could not be ruled out. According to a later analysis, TCR association rates differed among HLA loci, with DRB1 alleles showing the most associated TCRs and HLA-C alleles showing the fewest.

The library was built by means of the immunoSEQ multiplex PCR assay. For the multiplex PCR, a mixture combining 60 forward primers for TCR Vbeta segments and 13 reverse primers for TCR Jbeta segments was used. A multiplex PCR assay on genomic DNA amplified the CDR3 region of rearranged TCR beta genes. Amplified TCR beta libraries were sequenced as 87-base-pair reads on the Illumina HiSeq System. In the original analysis: A later analysis tallied 75 million to 85 million unique TCR beta chains across the 700 or so repertoires, and about 12 million of those chains were shared by two or more donors. A nearest-neighbor algorithm error-corrected the raw reads and collapsed the reads into unique sequences, merging closely related sequences to remove PCR and sequencing errors. Alignment of CDR3 sequences to IMGT reference sequences was used to assign V, D and J gene segments. For a sequence to be retained, a match of at least six nucleotides was required to both a V gene segment and a J gene segment. A rearrangement was called productive if the CDR3 had no stop codons and remained in frame with V and J, and every other rearrangement was called non-productive. CDR3 was defined by IMGT convention, running from the second conserved V-encoded cysteine to the conserved J-encoded phenylalanine. In an earlier analysis of around 640 of the donors, sequences lacking an unambiguous match to a single V gene segment were excluded. In an earlier analysis of around 600 of the donors, V segments were called functional above 56.7% productive rearrangements and were called segregating when the between-donor standard deviation exceeded 5%. A statistical classification framework was developed to diagnose cytomegalovirus status using the catalog of TCR beta chain sequences. A later analysis assigned V and J genes by comparing TCR nucleotide sequences with IMGT/GENE-DB human TR gene sequences. A later analysis assigned CDR3 sequences and most-parsimonious VDJ recombination scenarios with the TCRdist pipeline. A later analysis defined each TCR beta chain by its CDR3 amino acid sequence plus V-gene family, and excluded reads lacking a unique V-gene family. To address suspected cross-contamination and a sequencing artifact, a later analysis removed roughly 640 highly shared, low-generation-probability nucleotide sequences. In a later analysis, a clonal expansion index was calculated for each public chain from normalized within-repertoire ranks of inferred template counts. A later analysis computed generation probabilities with a VDJ recombination model fitted to out-of-frame rearrangements, and checked the results against IGoR. A later analysis scored TCR-TCR, TCR-HLA and TCR-CMV co-occurrence with hypergeometric tests, applying a repertoire-size bias correction to TCR pairs. False discovery rates were estimated in a later analysis by permuting HLA or CMV assignments 20 times. In a later analysis, co-occurring TCRs were grouped using DBSCAN, and TCRdist sequence similarity was added for clustering within HLA-allele-positive subsets. Co-occurrence clustering excluded repertoires with fewer than 30,000 or more than 120,000 public chains, plus five with anomalous nucleotide sharing. TCRdb retrieved this table from immuneACCESS and kept in-frame rearrangements only. Not all clones are present; in checked studies, unresolved V genes account for under half, and no reason is known for the remainder. The DNA was the basis for D and trimming; V, J and clone size are from that table. The sample records roughly 140,000 clones, approximately 78% of which are singletons. The ten largest clones represent about 3% of the sample.

In this sample, this clone turned up a few times. The target of this receptor is not known. No clone much larger than this one lies a single base away; base qualities are absent. The cohort consisted of 600 to 750 healthy bone marrow donors. At the time of sampling, every cohort member was nominally healthy, though immune exposures that went unrecorded were likely present. The donor was CMV seropositive and was included in the group of 250 to 350 seropositive cohort members. Every donor gave a peripheral blood sample, and the peripheral blood mononuclear cells from that sample were used for TCR beta sequencing. The Qiagen DNeasy Blood Extraction Kit was used to extract genomic DNA from the blood cell samples. Specimen: PBMCs. The sequence was collected from a man aged 40-55 years in good health and CMV-seropositive.

The DNA reads as follows: TGTGCCAGCAGCCGAATGGCCCGGGGGTCCGGGGAGCTGTTTTTT. This translates into CASSRMARGSGELFF. The chain couples TRBV2 to TRBJ2-2, with a tentative D gene TRBD2 over 6 matching bases. V is cut by 6 bases and J by 6 bases, and the space between the germline ends is 17 bases. CDR1 and CDR2 are drawn from the germline V gene: SNHLY, FYNNEI. From its cysteine to its phenylalanine, the CDR3 spans 15 amino acids. The kept DNA is CDR3 alone, 45 bases in frame from the first base. The CDR3, completed at both ends by the reference TRBV2 and TRBJ2-2 genes, gives the full variable domain EPEVTQTPSHQVTQMGQEVILRCVPISNHLYFYWYRQILGQKVEFLVSFYNNEISEKSEIFDDQFSVERPDGSNFTLKIRSTKLEDSAMYFCASSRMARGSGELFFGEGSRLTVL.